The 20 T cell receptor beta chains given below trace back to one sample, sequenced in a study of blood T cell repertoires in COVID-19. Data came from immunoSEQ multiplex PCR; TCRdb stores just in-frame clones and leaves some out. The data show about 400,000 clones, about nine tenths seen once. Specimen: PBMCs or T cells enriched from blood (not recorded which). These receptors all stem from a woman aged 25 to 39 who had recovered from COVID-19.

The DNA of the CDR3 is TGTGCCAGCAGCGCAACAGGGAGTGGAAACACCATATATTTT. This translates into CASSATGSGNTIYF. This sequence joins TRBV9 and TRBJ1-3; tentative D call: TRBD1 (6 bases). The V gene lost 3 bases and the J gene lost 3 bases, with 10 bases spanning the gap. The CDR3 is 14 residues long. The germline V gene encodes CDR1 SGDLS and CDR2 YYNGEE.

The chain is built from TRBV5-8 and TRBJ1-5; 7 bases are a match to TRBD1. The CDR3 sequence is 16 residues long. Germline-derived CDR1 and CDR2 are SGHTS and YDEGEE. Trimming cost V 0 bases and J 3 bases; bases outside gene matches: 6. The CDR3 region has the DNA TGTGCCAGCAGCTTGGCCCCGGACAGGTCCAATCAGCCCCAGCATTTT. It encodes CASSLAPDRSNQPQHF.

This rearrangement joins TRBV7-7 to TRBJ2-2; perhaps TRBD1 as D (6 bases). The CDR3 spans 15 residues. V dropped 5 bases and J dropped 2 bases, with 12 bases sitting between them. Looked up from germline, CDR1 is SSHAT and CDR2 is FNYEAQ (reference sequence). The CDR3 loop reads CASSLTGTNTGELFF. As DNA, the CDR3 is TGTGCCAGCAGCCTAACAGGGACAAACACCGGGGAGCTGTTTTTT.

The rearrangement links TRBV28 to TRBJ1-5; D is possibly TRBD1 (5 bases). The ends were cut back, 8 bases at V and 4 bases at J, with 18 bases in the middle. The CDR3 spans 15 residues. Germline lookup yields CDR1 MDHEN and CDR2 SYDVKM. The CDR3 sequence: CASQATAPANQPQHF. CDR3 nucleotide sequence: TGTGCCAGCCAGGCGACAGCCCCCGCGAATCAGCCCCAGCATTTT.

The chain carries TRBV24-1 and TRBJ1-6; D may be TRBD1 (6 bases). This CDR3 spans 13 amino acids. With 8 bases removed from V and 10 bases from J, the gap between germline ends came to 14 bases. Per germline, CDR1 KGHDR and CDR2 SFDVKD. CDR3 sequence reads: CATTGQPGSPLHF. As DNA, the CDR3 is TGTGCCACCACTGGACAGCCAGGATCACCCCTCCACTTT.

The genes are TRBV7-2 and TRBJ1-2, with TRBD1 matching 8 bases. Trimming cost V 3 bases and J 8 bases; bases outside gene matches: 20. Germline CDR1 and CDR2: SGHTA and FQGNSA. The CDR3 loop spans 18 amino acids. CDR3 amino acids: CASSFPFRHRGETRGYTF. CDR3 nucleotides: TGTGCCAGCAGCTTCCCCTTTCGGCACAGGGGGGAAACTCGCGGCTACACCTTC.

The chain has TRBV5-1 and TRBJ2-1, with D hard to call. CDR1 and CDR2 from the germline V gene are SGHRS and YFSETQ. The germline V and J ends were trimmed by 4 bases and 4 bases, with 15 bases remaining between them. This CDR3 is built from 15 residues. The CDR3 nucleotides read TGCGCCAGCAGCCCCCGCGACAAGCTTTACAATGAGCAGTTCTTC. It is translated as CASSPRDKLYNEQFF.

The chain links TRBV19 to TRBJ1-2; weak D call: TRBD1 (6 bases). The germline V gene has CDR1 LNHDA and CDR2 SQIVND (reference sequence). The CDR3 totals 14 residues. Trimming took off 9 bases at V and 5 bases at J, with 19 bases between the two ends. The CDR3 DNA sequence: TGTGCCAGCAATGAACAGGGTCGGACGTATGGCTACACCTTC. It is translated as CASNEQGRTYGYTF. The whole variable domain, remainder taken from reference TRBV19 and TRBJ1-2, is DGGITQSPKYLFRKEGQNVTLSCEQNLNHDAMYWYRQDPGQGLRLIYYSQIVNDFQKGDIAEGYSVSREKKESFPLTVTSAQKNPTAFYLCASNEQGRTYGYTFGSGTRLTVV.

Only a few counts were recorded for this clone. The J gene is TRBJ2-1, the V gene TRBV7-9; D ambiguous. The CDR3 covers 15 residues. V lost 1 base and J lost 8, with 15 bases in between. Germline CDR1 and CDR2: SEHNR and FQNEAQ (reference sequence). CDR3 protein: CASSLVLELLDEQFF. In DNA form, the CDR3 reads TGTGCCAGCAGCTTAGTACTGGAGTTGTTGGATGAGCAGTTCTTC.

The chain has TRBV3-1 (or the pseudogene TRBV3-2) and TRBJ1-1, with a weak D call TRBD1 (5 bases). The CDR3 spans 15 residues. V lost 2 bases to trimming and J lost 2 bases, with 12 bases between them. The germline CDR1 and CDR2 sequences are LGHDT and YNNKEL (reference sequence). DNA of the CDR3: TGTGCCAGCAGCCAACACAGGAAAATAAACACTGAAGCTTTCTTT. Encoded protein: CASSQHRKINTEAFF.

The J gene is TRBJ2-7, the V gene TRBV7-9, with 10 positions matching TRBD2. V dropped 5 bases and J dropped 1; count of bases not matched to a gene: 5. The CDR3 consists of 15 residues. CDR1 SEHNR and CDR2 FQNEAQ come from the germline V gene (reference sequence). DNA for the CDR3: TGTGCCAGCAGCCCCACTAGCGGGGCATCCTACGAGCAGTACTTC. Translation gives CASSPTSGASYEQYF. The whole variable domain, filled in from reference TRBV7-9 and TRBJ2-7, reads DTGVSQNPRHKITKRGQNVTFRCDPISEHNRLYWYRQTLGQGPEFLTYFQNEAQLEKSRLLSDRFSAERPKGSFSTLEIQRTEQGDSAMYLCASSPTSGASYEQYFGPGTRLTVT.

The chain recombines TRBV29-1 with TRBJ2-1; a possible D gene is TRBD2 (5 bases). The CDR3 spans 14 residues. CDR1 SQVTM and CDR2 ANQGSEA come from the germline V gene. Trimming cost V 6 bases and J 0 bases, with 12 bases left between them. The CDR3 DNA reads TGCAGCGTGAGCCCGGGGAGCTCCTACAATGAGCAGTTCTTC. Its protein is CSVSPGSSYNEQFF.

This chain uses TRBV11-2 with TRBJ1-1, with D maybe TRBD1 (6 bases). This CDR3 spans 16 amino acids. Germline CDR1 reads SGHAT; CDR2 reads FQNNGV. Trimming cost V 0 bases and J 4 bases, with 15 bases left between them. The CDR3 DNA reads as TGTGCCAGCAGCTTAGATGGGGGGGGCGCATCCACTGAAGCTTTCTTT. As protein: CASSLDGGGASTEAFF.

The rearrangement joins TRBV19 to TRBJ2-2; a possible D gene is TRBD2 (7 bases). Looked up from germline, CDR1 is LNHDA and CDR2 is SQIVND (reference sequence). The CDR3 runs to 16 residues. The V end lost 5 bases, the J end lost 6 bases, and 19 bases lay between the germline ends. CDR3 DNA: TGTGCCAGTAGTCCCTACGCGGGGGCCCTTCCCGGGGAGCTGTTTTTT. Encoded protein: CASSPYAGALPGELFF.

This clone was detected many times. The chain joins TRBV7-9 to TRBJ1-1; D is perhaps TRBD1 (6 bases). The CDR3 spans 13 residues. Germline values: CDR1 SEHNR, CDR2 FQNEAQ (reference sequence). The ends were cut back, 5 bases at V and 3 bases at J, with 10 bases in the middle. This chain's CDR3 is CASSAQGDTEAFF. As DNA, the CDR3 is TGTGCCAGCAGCGCACAGGGAGACACTGAAGCTTTCTTT.

The CDR3 DNA reads as TGTGCCAGCAGTTTAGGGGACATGGGGGAAAATCAGCCCCAGCATTTT. Translating gives CASSLGDMGENQPQHF. This sequence joins TRBV28 and TRBJ1-5; maybe TRBD1 (6 bases). The CDR3 has 16 residues. Germline-derived CDR1 and CDR2 are MDHEN and SYDVKM. V was cut by 2 bases and J by 4 bases, with 15 bases left in between. Complete variable domain (other parts from reference TRBV28 and TRBJ1-5): DVKVTQSSRYLVKRTGEKVFLECVQDMDHENMFWYRQDPGLGLRLIYFSYDVKMKEKGDIPEGYSVSREKKERFSLILESASTNQTSMYLCASSLGDMGENQPQHFGDGTRLSIL.

The gene calls are TRBV11-3 and TRBJ2-1, with 9 bases lining up with TRBD2. The CDR3 runs 15 residues. V trimming: 2 bases; J trimming: 4 bases; junction bases outside the gene matches: 3. CDR1 is SGHNT and CDR2 is YENEEA in the germline V gene. The CDR3 loop reads CASSLLTSGYNEQFF. The DNA of the CDR3 is TGTGCCAGCAGCTTACTGACTAGCGGATACAATGAGCAGTTCTTC.

This clone was observed a handful of times. V and J are TRBV5-4 and TRBJ1-2, with TRBD1 matching 7 bases. The germline gives CDR1 SGHNT, CDR2 YYREEE (reference sequence). The CDR3 loop spans 13 amino acids. Unmatched junction bases numbered 2, after V lost 4 bases and J lost 2 bases. The CDR3 coding sequence is TGTGCCAGCAGCGGGGGACAGAACTATGGCTACACCTTC. It codes for CASSGGQNYGYTF.

The genes are TRBV3-1 (or the pseudogene TRBV3-2) and TRBJ1-5; a possible D gene is TRBD1 (6 bases). This CDR3 spans 14 amino acids. Trimming removed 4 bases at V and 7 bases at J, with 14 bases between. Germline CDR1 LGHDT, CDR2 YNNKEL (reference sequence). Here the CDR3 DNA reads TGTGCCAGCAGCCGAGCAGGGGAAGTCCAGCCCCAGCATTTT. Translation: CASSRAGEVQPQHF.

The J gene is TRBJ2-7, the V gene TRBV28; D possibly corresponds to TRBD1 (5 bases). Germline V gene sequence: CDR1 MDHEN, CDR2 SYDVKM. This CDR3 is 14 amino acids long. V was cut by 2 bases and J by 3 bases, with 11 bases left in between. In DNA form, the CDR3 reads TGTGCCAGCAGTTTAAGGGGCCAGGGCTACGAGCAGTACTTC. It translates to CASSLRGQGYEQYF.